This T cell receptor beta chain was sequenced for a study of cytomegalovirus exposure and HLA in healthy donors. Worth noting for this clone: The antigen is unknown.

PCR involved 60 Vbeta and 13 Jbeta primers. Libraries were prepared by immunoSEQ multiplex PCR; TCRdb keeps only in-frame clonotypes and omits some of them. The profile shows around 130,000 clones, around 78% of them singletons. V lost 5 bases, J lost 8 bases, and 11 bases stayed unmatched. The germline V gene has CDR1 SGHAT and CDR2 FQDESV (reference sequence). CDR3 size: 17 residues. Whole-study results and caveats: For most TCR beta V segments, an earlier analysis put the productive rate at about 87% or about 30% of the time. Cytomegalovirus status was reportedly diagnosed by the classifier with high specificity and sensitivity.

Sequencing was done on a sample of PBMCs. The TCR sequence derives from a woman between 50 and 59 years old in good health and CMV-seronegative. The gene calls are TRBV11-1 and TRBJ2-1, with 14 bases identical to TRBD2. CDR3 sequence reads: CASSPGLAGAEGDEQFF. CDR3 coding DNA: TGTGCCAGCAGCCCGGGACTAGCGGGGGCCGAGGGAGATGAGCAGTTCTTC.